This TCR beta chain is drawn from a study of CD8 T cells in Susac syndrome. With random hexamers, about 0.5 to 1 ug RNA was reverse transcribed. TCRdb itself ran the immunoSEQ multiplex PCR reads through MiXCR, one entry per CDR3 protein. The repertoire consists of tens of thousands of distinct CDR3 sequences, with 90% to 95% occurring once and the leading ten covering roughly 0.2%. This TCR came from a human donor in good health. Sample: CD8+ T cells from PBMCs.

The CDR3 protein is CASSRTAGTGGSPLHF. For the CDR3, the DNA is TGCGCCAGCAGCCGAACTGCCGGGACAGGGGGATCACCCCTCCACTTT. The chain carries TRBV4-3 and TRBJ1-6, with 11 nucleotides matching TRBD1. Germline V gives CDR1 LGHNA, CDR2 YSLEER. The CDR3 contains 16 residues. J gave up 10 bases and V 4 bases, and 9 bases lay outside the gene matches.